This T cell receptor beta chain was observed in a study of T cells in Graves' hyperthyroidism and ophthalmopathy. The CDR3 regions of TCR beta were amplified from RNA transcripts. The HTBI primer set drove a first-round RT-PCR of the TCR CDR3. MiXCR, run by TCRdb on the multiplex PCR reads, gives a single entry per CDR3 protein. The top ten clones hold under 25% of a sample with 360,000 or so distinct CDR3 sequences, 13% to 15% of them seen once. J gave up 6 bases and V 5 bases, and 4 bases lay outside the gene matches. CDR1 is MGHDK, CDR2 SYGVNS, per germline. The CDR3 covers 13 residues. As to this clonotype: A single base separates this from a much larger clone, so it may be a read error.

Source material: blood. The chain has TRBV25-1 and TRBJ2-7; TRBD1 aligns across 10 bases. This TCR was sampled from a woman between 55 and 75 years old with Graves' ophthalmopathy. DNA for the CDR3: TGTGCCAGCAGTTGGGACAGGGGATCCGAGCAGTACTTC. Translated, it gives CASSWDRGSEQYF.